Following are 12 T cell receptor beta chains from one sample sequenced in a study of identical twins (dated by TCRdb to 2016 to 2017). Library preparation used 5' RACE. Sequencer: Illumina HiSeq 2000. The public reads were reprocessed in TCRdb via fastp at Q25 and MiXCR, keeping in-frame beta chains. Here each entry gathers all rows of one CDR3 protein and keeps the most common genes and DNA. The sample records about 690,000 distinct CDR3 sequences, over 5% of which are singletons. The ten largest clonotypes hold under 2% of the sample. The sample was naive T cells sorted from blood. The sample's cell subset or site label, in plain terms: cells isolated with a human naive T-cell isolation kit. Receptor source: a man aged 18-30 years in good health.

On this clonotype: A much more abundant neighbour one base away suggests this may be a read error. The chain joins TRBV7-2 to TRBJ2-2, with D possibly TRBD1 on 5 matching bases. CDR3 length equals 16 residues. Trimming took off 1 base at V and 5 bases at J, with 14 bases between the two ends. Germline CDR1 is SGHTA and CDR2 is FQGNSA. CDR3 residues: CASSLGSTGFTGELFF. CDR3 in DNA: TGTGCCAGCAGCTTAGGCAGTACAGGCTTTACCGGGGAGCTGTTTTTT.

The sample holds many counts of this clonotype. The chain carries TRBV4-2 and TRBJ2-1; 7 nucleotides agree with TRBD2. Germline V gene sequence: CDR1 LGHNA, CDR2 YNFKEQ. The CDR3 contains 17 residues. V dropped 4 bases and J dropped 2; count of bases not matched to a gene: 11. CDR3: CASSRQRGRETYNEQFF. DNA for the CDR3: TGTGCCAGCAGCCGTCAGCGGGGTCGGGAAACCTACAATGAGCAGTTCTTC.

The table lists this clonotype with many counts. This chain links TRBV10-3 with TRBJ2-5; D is perhaps TRBD1 (6 bases). CDR1 is ENHRY and CDR2 is SYGVKD in the germline V gene. The CDR3 consists of 13 residues. Trimming pared 6 bases from V and 2 bases from J, leaving 10 bases between. Written as DNA, the CDR3 is TGTGCCATCAGCGCGAGGGGGCAAGAGACCCAGTACTTC. This codes for CAISARGQETQYF.

This clonotype showed up many times. The J gene is TRBJ1-5, the V gene TRBV7-8, with D perhaps TRBD1 (5 bases). The length of the CDR3 is 15 residues. Germline V gene sequence: CDR1 SGHVS, CDR2 FQNEAQ. Trimming stripped 5 bases from V and 5 bases from J, with 16 bases between. CDR3 coding DNA: TGTGCCAGCAGCCCCCATGGGAGAGGGGATCAGCCCCAGCATTTT. This translates into CASSPHGRGDQPQHF.

The chain recombines TRBV6-2 or TRBV6-3 with TRBJ2-3, with 10 bases lining up with TRBD2. Germline lookup yields CDR1 MNHEY and CDR2 SVGEGT. The CDR3 covers 16 residues. With V trimmed by 6 bases and J by 5 bases, 11 bases remained unmatched. The CDR3 DNA reads TGTGCCAGCAGCCCCAGCGGGAGGGCCACGTTAGATACGCAGTATTTT. Protein: CASSPSGRATLDTQYF.

A few counts support this clonotype. The J gene is TRBJ2-1, the V gene TRBV3-1; D gene ambiguous. Per the germline V gene, CDR1 is LGHDT and CDR2 is YNNKEL (reference sequence). The CDR3 runs 14 residues. V lost 0 bases and J lost 4, with 7 bases in between. The CDR3 is CASSQEPSYNEQFF. DNA for the CDR3: TGTGCCAGCAGCCAAGAGCCTTCGTACAATGAGCAGTTCTTC.

The rearrangement links TRBV27 to TRBJ2-3, with 14 bases fitting TRBD2. The CDR3 is 16 residues long. Germline CDR1 and CDR2: MNHEY and SMNVEV (reference sequence). V shed 6 bases and J 2 bases; nucleotides not matched to a gene: 4. The CDR3 DNA follows: TGTGCCAGCAGGACTAGCGGGAGGGCCTTCACAGATACGCAGTATTTT. Translated: CASRTSGRAFTDTQYF.

This clonotype was seen repeatedly, ten times or more. V gene TRBV20-1 combines with J gene TRBJ2-7; D not certain. Trimming removed 5 bases at V and 3 bases at J, with 17 bases between. CDR3 size: 14 residues. Per the germline V gene, CDR1 is DFQATT and CDR2 is SNEGSKA (reference sequence). CDR3 residues: CSAQRLDGVYEQYF. The CDR3 DNA is TGCAGTGCTCAACGCCTCGATGGGGTCTACGAGCAGTACTTC.

This clonotype was detected ten times or more. The chain links TRBV30 to TRBJ2-7; D gene unclear. This CDR3 has 11 amino acids. Germline V gene data show CDR1 as GTSNPN and CDR2 as SVGIG (reference sequence). V shed 4 bases and J shed 5 bases, with 9 bases lying between them. The CDR3 bases are TGTGCCTGGACTTCCCGTGACGAGCAGTACGTC. It translates to CAWTSRDEQYV.

The chain links TRBV20-1 to TRBJ1-4, with 9 bases matching TRBD1. CDR3 length: 13 amino acids. Trimming removed 6 bases from V and 8 bases from J; junction bases left unmatched: 7. The germline CDR1 and CDR2 sequences are DFQATT and SNEGSKA (reference sequence). The CDR3 region has the DNA TGCAGTGCCGGAGGGACAGGGTCCGAAAAACTGTTTTTT. This codes for CSAGGTGSEKLFF.

This clonotype was counted at least ten times. The chain employs TRBV9 and TRBJ2-7, with D perhaps matching TRBD2 (5 bases). Looked up from germline, CDR1 is SGDLS and CDR2 is YYNGEE. The CDR3 runs to 15 residues. V was cut by 2 bases and J by 1 base, with 13 bases left in between. This CDR3 is CASSVSPRGSYEQYF. The CDR3 DNA sequence: TGTGCCAGCAGCGTTTCCCCACGCGGGTCCTACGAGCAGTACTTC.

This clonotype was recorded at least ten times. This chain uses TRBV6-6 with TRBJ1-5, with D possibly matching TRBD1 (5 bases). The CDR3 length is 13 residues. Trimming took 2 bases from V and 7 from J, leaving 9 bases between them. The germline CDR1 and CDR2 sequences are MNHNY and SVGAGI (reference sequence). In DNA form, the CDR3 reads TGTGCCAGCAGTTACGGGGGTGGCCAGCCCCAGCATTTT. Translated, it gives CASSYGGGQPQHF.